This T cell receptor beta chain was retrieved from a study of T cell changes during pregnancy in multiple sclerosis. The table came from immunoSEQ multiplex PCR; TCRdb's copy has only in-frame clones and leaves some out. The sample lists around 99,000 clones, approximately 90% occurring once. With V trimmed by 0 bases and J by 4 bases, 2 bases remained unmatched. CDR3 size: 16 residues. Germline V lookup: CDR1 SGHRS, CDR2 YFSETQ. The TCR originated in a female donor in good health, enrolled as a control in a pregnancy study. The rearrangement joins TRBV5-1 to TRBJ1-6; 9 nucleotides agree with TRBD1. The material sequenced was peripheral blood, taken in the third trimester of pregnancy. CDR3 nucleotide sequence: TGCGCCAGCAGCTTGGCCGGGACAGGGTATAATTCACCCCTCCACTTT. Its translation is CASSLAGTGYNSPLHF.